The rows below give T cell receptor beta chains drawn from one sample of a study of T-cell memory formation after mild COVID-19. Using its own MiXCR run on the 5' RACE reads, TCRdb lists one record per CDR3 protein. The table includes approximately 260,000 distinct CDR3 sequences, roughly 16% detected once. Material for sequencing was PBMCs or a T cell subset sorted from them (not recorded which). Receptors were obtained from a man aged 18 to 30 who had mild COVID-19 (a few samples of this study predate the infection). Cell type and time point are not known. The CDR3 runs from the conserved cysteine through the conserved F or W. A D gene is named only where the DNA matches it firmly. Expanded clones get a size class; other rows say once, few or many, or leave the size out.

cdr3_nt: TGTGCCAGCAGTGGGGGGACGCGGAATTCACCCCTCCACTTT
cdr3_aa: CASSGGTRNSPLHF
d_call: .
clone_size: few
j_call: TRBJ1-6
v_call: TRBV25-1

cdr3_nt: TGTGCCAGCAGCTTAGCGGCAGCAACTAATGAAAAACTGTTTTTT
cdr3_aa: CASSLAAATNEKLFF
d_call: .
clone_size: .
j_call: TRBJ1-4
v_call: TRBV7-2

cdr3_nt: TGTGCCAGCAGTCGAACAAATTCACCCCTCCACTTT
cdr3_aa: CASSRTNSPLHF
d_call: .
clone_size: few
j_call: TRBJ1-6
v_call: TRBV27

cdr3_nt: TGTGCCAGCAGCTTAGAAGCGTTGTCACCCCTCCACTTT
cdr3_aa: CASSLEALSPLHF
d_call: .
clone_size: once
j_call: TRBJ1-6
v_call: TRBV7-2

cdr3_nt: TGTGCCAGCACCAACCGGGCTAGCGGGGGGTCCTACCAAGAGACCCAGTACTTC
cdr3_aa: CASTNRASGGSYQETQYF
d_call: TRBD2
clone_size: many
j_call: TRBJ2-5
v_call: TRBV12-3/TRBV12-4

cdr3_nt: TGTGCCAGCAGCAGGACACGGGGGTTCTACGAGCAGTACTTC
cdr3_aa: CASSRTRGFYEQYF
d_call: .
clone_size: .
j_call: TRBJ2-7
v_call: TRBV6-5

cdr3_nt: TGCAGTGCACCCGGACTAGCGGGGAACACAGATACGCAGTATTTT
cdr3_aa: CSAPGLAGNTDTQYF
d_call: TRBD2
clone_size: .
j_call: TRBJ2-3
v_call: TRBV20-1

cdr3_nt: TGCAGTGCTAGAGTGGGGGGTTTGTATAATTCACCCCTCCACTTT
cdr3_aa: CSARVGGLYNSPLHF
d_call: .
clone_size: .
j_call: TRBJ1-6
v_call: TRBV20-1

cdr3_nt: TGTGCCAGCACCCCCTCAGGGGTCGCCTACAATGAGCAGTTCTTC
cdr3_aa: CASTPSGVAYNEQFF
d_call: .
clone_size: .
j_call: TRBJ2-1
v_call: TRBV6-2/TRBV6-3

cdr3_nt: TGTGCCAGCAGCCAGGTCCTCCAAGAGACCCAGTACTTC
cdr3_aa: CASSQVLQETQYF
d_call: .
clone_size: many
j_call: TRBJ2-5
v_call: TRBV4-2

cdr3_nt: TGTGCCAGCGTTCCTTACCACAGCGGGGGGGCCTACGAGCAGTACTTC
cdr3_aa: CASVPYHSGGAYEQYF
d_call: TRBD2
clone_size: .
j_call: TRBJ2-7
v_call: TRBV7-2

cdr3_nt: TGTGCCAGCTCAGACAGGGTAGGAAGACGCACTGAAGCTTTCTTT
cdr3_aa: CASSDRVGRRTEAFF
d_call: TRBD1
clone_size: few
j_call: TRBJ1-1
v_call: TRBV18

cdr3_nt: TGTGCCAGCACTGCTAGCGGTTCCTACAATGAGCAGTTCTTC
cdr3_aa: CASTASGSYNEQFF
d_call: TRBD2
clone_size: many
j_call: TRBJ2-1
v_call: TRBV12-3/TRBV12-4

cdr3_nt: TGTGCCAGCAGCCCGACATATACGCAGTATTTT
cdr3_aa: CASSPTYTQYF
d_call: .
clone_size: many
j_call: TRBJ2-3
v_call: TRBV7-2

cdr3_nt: TGTGCCAGCAGTTTAGGGGGGATCGCTTCACCCCTCCACTTT
cdr3_aa: CASSLGGIASPLHF
d_call: .
clone_size: few
j_call: TRBJ1-6
v_call: TRBV12-3/TRBV12-4

cdr3_nt: TGCAGCGCCTCCGGGACTAGAGCCCGGGAGCTGTTTTTT
cdr3_aa: CSASGTRARELFF
d_call: TRBD2
clone_size: .
j_call: TRBJ2-2
v_call: TRBV29-1

cdr3_nt: TGTGCCAGCAGCTGGGGGAATAGGACCTACGAGCAGTACTTC
cdr3_aa: CASSWGNRTYEQYF
d_call: .
clone_size: .
j_call: TRBJ2-7
v_call: TRBV7-6

cdr3_nt: TGCAGTGCTCTCAGGGGGGGGAACACCGGGGAGCTGTTTTTT
cdr3_aa: CSALRGGNTGELFF
d_call: .
clone_size: .
j_call: TRBJ2-2
v_call: TRBV20-1

cdr3_nt: TGTGCCAGCGCGGCGAACACCGGGGAGCTGTTTTTT
cdr3_aa: CASAANTGELFF
d_call: .
clone_size: many
j_call: TRBJ2-2
v_call: TRBV12-3/TRBV12-4

cdr3_nt: TGTGCCAGCAGCCCCCAGATGTCCTCCGGAAACACCATATATTTT
cdr3_aa: CASSPQMSSGNTIYF
d_call: .
clone_size: few
j_call: TRBJ1-3
v_call: TRBV7-9